The source of this TCR beta chain is a study of cytomegalovirus exposure and HLA in healthy donors (dated by TCRdb to 2015 to 2018). Looking at the study overall: An earlier analysis of approximately 640 of the donors reported roughly 270 Gb of sequence data and 120 million or so unique TCR beta sequences from about 179 million T cells. Around 320 gigabases of sequencing data and roughly 90 million unique TCR sequences were included in an early release covering about 600 HLA-typed donors. The genetic ancestry cluster associated with self-reported Caucasian donors included roughly 84% of the 398 genotyped donors. The aim of the study was to test whether cataloging public T cell receptors could identify signatures of past pathogen exposure. The study used immunosequencing to profile the T cell repertoires of around 600 subjects and linked those repertoires to cytomegalovirus serostatus. Along with the approximately 650-subject first cohort, a separate validation cohort of more than 90 different subjects was used. To predict cytomegalovirus infection status, the study combined high-throughput TCR immunosequencing, statistical association of individual TCRs with disease status, and machine learning. In a later analysis, previously published TCR beta repertoires from 550 to 700 donors were re-analyzed and high-resolution HLA genotyping was added so that TCR occurrence patterns could be studied. Rather than drawing on any new phenotypic data, the later analysis identified candidate immune exposures from TCR beta sequences and the way those sequences occurred across donors. To decide whether each TCR beta V gene segment behaved as functional or pseudogenic, an earlier analysis of approximately 590 of the donors relied on high-throughput TCR beta sequencing. Alongside the repertoire data, information on donor age, sex, ethnicity and CMV serostatus was compiled. In a later genetic analysis, genome-wide SNP genotypes for about three fifths of the 666 donors were used, and that subset was treated as a discovery cohort. All discovery cohort repertoires had been generated on a single sequencing platform. Class I and class II HLA loci were covered by the typing at four-digit resolution. The number of typed donors differed by locus: about 620-640 for A, B, C, DRB1 and DQB1; approximately 520 for DQA1; around 580 for DPA1; and around 450 for DPB1. Five DR-DQ haplotypes were handled as single units for association and clustering because linkage in the cohort was strong. Among about 390 genotyped donors of the cohort, an average of 235,054 unique TCR beta nucleotide sequences were sequenced per donor, roughly 18% of them non-productive.

On this clone: The target of this receptor is not known. The identical CDR3 is also encoded by other nucleotide sequences in the sample.

Spanning cysteine to phenylalanine, the CDR3 consists of 14 amino acids. Here the CDR3 DNA is all that survives: 42 bases in frame from base 1. From a lookup of the germline V gene, CDR1 and CDR2 are SGHTA and FQGNSA. V drops 3 bases and J drops 5 bases, leaving 13 bases in between. In total, approximately 690 healthy bone marrow donors made up the cohort. At the time of sampling, all cohort members were nominally healthy, though unrecorded immune exposures were likely present. The donor tested CMV seropositive, placing the donor among the 290 or so seropositive members of the cohort. A peripheral blood sample was collected from each donor, and TCR beta sequencing was performed on peripheral blood mononuclear cells. The Qiagen DNeasy Blood Extraction Kit was used to extract genomic DNA from the blood cell samples. Overall study results and their limits: According to a later genetic analysis, donors in an Asian-associated ancestry cluster had fewer N-insertions in productive TCRs than the approximately 670-donor mean. The only immune exposure information available for the cohort was CMV serostatus. A later analysis associated 15,000 to 20,000 TCR beta sequences with specific HLA alleles at a false discovery rate of 0.05. Linkage disequilibrium might explain the correlated functional status among segregating V segments, but an unknown experimental factor could not be ruled out. Because the 87-base-pair reads could not distinguish some IMGT-functional V segments, including TRBV6-2 and TRBV6-3, those segments were excluded. In a later analysis, HLA-associated TCR beta chains were found to be more clonally expanded and to have lower generation probabilities than equally common non-associated chains. Presence/absence analyses assumed roughly uniform sequencing depth across donors, an assumption that may not hold. The cohort was sequenced for TCR beta chains only, and without alpha or paired-chain data the features that could be detected were limited. An earlier analysis of approximately 530 of the donors showed that most TCR beta V segments appeared in productive rearrangements either about 87% or about 30% of the time, which broadly matched IMGT annotations. According to a later analysis, parvovirus B19, influenza, CMV and Epstein-Barr virus appeared linked to several top co-occurrence clusters. Assigning TCR associations to individual alleles was difficult when HLA alleles, especially DR and DQ, strongly co-occurred. In a later analysis, most CMV-associated TCR beta chains were found to appear HLA-restricted, with HLA associations seemingly driven largely by CMV exposure. The study gave a list of 150 to 200 TCR beta chains associated with cytomegalovirus. The earlier analysis of some 540 of the donors excluded 15 to 20 rarely observed V segments, including chromosome 9 orphons, because counts were too low. In a later genetic analysis, a missense DCLRE1C variant was associated with V-gene and J-gene trimming of TCR beta chains, and the association was replicated in an independent cohort. According to a later analysis, TCR association rates differed among HLA loci, with DRB1 alleles showing the most associated TCRs and HLA-C alleles showing the fewest. HLA typing was unavailable for some donors at each locus, so association tests used only the typed subset. It was suggested by the authors that the approach could potentially be generalized to other disease states and immunological phenotypes. Cytomegalovirus status was reported to be diagnosed by the classifier with high specificity and sensitivity in both the original and validation cohorts. Across donors, most TCR sequences were observed very rarely, whereas some public TCRs were present in many individuals. A cluster of highly shared sequence variants was judged likely to represent a technical artifact of the sequencing pipeline. Three of the identified cytomegalovirus-associated TCR beta chains were confirmed in vitro to be specific for cytomegalovirus antigens. A further reported finding was that TCR beta sequences accurately predicted the HLA-A and HLA-B alleles for most subjects in the first cohort.

The library relied on the immunoSEQ multiplex PCR assay. For the multiplex PCR, a mixture combining 60 forward primers for TCR Vbeta segments and 13 reverse primers for TCR Jbeta segments was used. Amplification of the CDR3 region of rearranged TCR beta genes was performed with a multiplex PCR assay on genomic DNA. The Illumina HiSeq System was used to sequence the amplified TCR beta libraries as 87-base-pair reads. As for how the authors treated the data: In a later analysis, tens of millions of unique TCR beta chains were counted across the approximately 620 repertoires, and roughly 10 million of these chains were shared by at least two donors. To remove PCR and sequencing errors, raw reads were error-corrected and collapsed into unique sequences using a nearest-neighbor algorithm that merged closely related sequences. V, D and J gene segments were assigned by aligning CDR3 sequences to IMGT reference sequences. For a sequence to be retained, at least a six-nucleotide match to both a V gene segment and a J gene segment was required. Rearrangements were called productive when the CDR3 lacked stop codons and stayed in frame with V and J; all others were non-productive. Following IMGT convention, CDR3 was defined as the stretch from the second conserved V-encoded cysteine up to the conserved J-encoded phenylalanine. Sequences without an unambiguous match to a single V gene segment were excluded from the earlier analysis of a few hundred of the donors. In an earlier analysis of several hundred of the donors, a V segment was called functional when productive rearrangements were above 56.7%, and segregating when the standard deviation between donors exceeded 5%. A statistical classification framework was built for diagnosing cytomegalovirus status from the catalog of TCR beta chain sequences. A later analysis assigned V and J genes by comparing TCR nucleotide sequences with IMGT/GENE-DB human TR gene sequences. A later analysis assigned CDR3 sequences and most-parsimonious VDJ recombination scenarios with the TCRdist pipeline. In a later analysis, every TCR beta chain was defined by the combination of its CDR3 amino acid sequence and its V-gene family, and reads without a unique V-gene family were dropped. A later analysis removed 550 to 700 highly shared, low-generation-probability nucleotide sequences to deal with suspected cross-contamination and a sequencing artifact. In a later analysis, a clonal expansion index was calculated for each public chain from normalized within-repertoire ranks of inferred template counts. Generation probabilities in a later analysis came from a VDJ recombination model fitted to out-of-frame rearrangements, and those results were checked against IGoR. Hypergeometric tests were used in a later analysis to score TCR-TCR, TCR-HLA and TCR-CMV co-occurrence, with a repertoire-size bias correction applied to the TCR pairs. A later analysis estimated false discovery rates by permuting HLA or CMV assignments 20 times. In a later analysis, co-occurring TCRs were grouped with DBSCAN, and TCRdist sequence similarity was added when clustering was performed within HLA-allele-positive subsets. Repertoires with fewer than 30,000 or more than 120,000 public chains were left out of co-occurrence clustering, as were a handful of repertoires with anomalous nucleotide sharing. TCRdb retrieved this table from immuneACCESS and kept in-frame rearrangements only. Not all clones are present; in checked studies, unresolved V genes account for under half, and no reason is known for the remainder. The DNA was the basis for D and trimming; V, J and clone size are from that table. This specimen's table enumerates under 250,000 clones. Of the sample, 0.9% to 1.4% falls within the top ten clones.

This receptor was obtained from a girl aged 2 to 9 in good health and CMV-seropositive. Rearrangement joined TRBV7-2 to TRBJ1-2; the D gene is not confidently resolved. What was sequenced was PBMCs. The encoded CDR3 is CASSFSGLIYGYTF. The bases are TGTGCCAGCAGCTTTTCTGGACTAATTTATGGCTACACCTTC.